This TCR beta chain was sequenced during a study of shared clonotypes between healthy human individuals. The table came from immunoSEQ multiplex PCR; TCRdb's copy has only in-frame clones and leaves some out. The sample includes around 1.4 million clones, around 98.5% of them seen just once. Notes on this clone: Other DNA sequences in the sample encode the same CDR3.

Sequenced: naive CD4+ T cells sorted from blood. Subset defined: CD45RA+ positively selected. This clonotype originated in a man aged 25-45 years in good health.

DNA of the CDR3: TGTGCCAGCAGTGAAGTCGGGGTTAACTATGGCTACACCTTC. Residues: CASSEVGVNYGYTF. The chain employs TRBV2 and TRBJ1-2; unclear D gene. Germline CDR1 is SNHLY and CDR2 is FYNNEI. The ends were cut back, 1 base at V and 1 base at J, with 7 bases in the middle. CDR3 length: 14 residues.